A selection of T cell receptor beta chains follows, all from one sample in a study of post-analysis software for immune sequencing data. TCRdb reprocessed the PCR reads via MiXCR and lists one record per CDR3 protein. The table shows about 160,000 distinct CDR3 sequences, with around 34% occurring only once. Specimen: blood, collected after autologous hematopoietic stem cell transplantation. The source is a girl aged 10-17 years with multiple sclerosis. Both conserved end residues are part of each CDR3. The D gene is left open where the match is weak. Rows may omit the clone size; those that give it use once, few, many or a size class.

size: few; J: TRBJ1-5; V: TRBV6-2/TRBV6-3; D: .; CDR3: CASRGALGAGQPQHF; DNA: TGTGCCAGCCGCGGGGCTCTGGGGGCGGGTCAGCCCCAGCATTTT
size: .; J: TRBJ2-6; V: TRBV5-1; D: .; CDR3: CASSSGNSGANVLTF; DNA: TGCGCCAGCAGTTCAGGCAACTCTGGGGCCAACGTCCTGACTTTC
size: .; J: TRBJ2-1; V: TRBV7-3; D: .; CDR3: CASSHTNESSYNEQFF; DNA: TGTGCTAGCAGCCACACTAACGAGAGCTCCTACAATGAGCAGTTCTTC
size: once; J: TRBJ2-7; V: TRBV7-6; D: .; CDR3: CASSPRGLAYEQYF; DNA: TGTGCCAGCAGCCCGAGGGGCCTGGCCTACGAGCAGTACTTC
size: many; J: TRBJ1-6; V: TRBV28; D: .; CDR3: CASSFDGRNSPLHF; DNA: TGTGCCAGCAGTTTTGACGGACGGAATTCACCCCTCCACTTT
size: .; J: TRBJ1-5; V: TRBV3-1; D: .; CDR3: CANSQSPDQPQHF; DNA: TGTGCCAACAGCCAAAGCCCAGACCAGCCCCAGCATTTT
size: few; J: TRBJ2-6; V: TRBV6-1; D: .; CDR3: CASSETGAGANVLTF; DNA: TGTGCCAGCAGCGAAACAGGAGCTGGGGCCAACGTCCTGACTTTC
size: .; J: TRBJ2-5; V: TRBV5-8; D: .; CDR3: CASSPGGNQEETQYF; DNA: TGTGCCAGCAGCCCTGGGGGGAACCAGGAAGAGACCCAGTACTTC
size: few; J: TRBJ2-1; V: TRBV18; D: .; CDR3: CASSHTEQFF; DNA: TGTGCCAGCTCACATACCGAACAGTTCTTC
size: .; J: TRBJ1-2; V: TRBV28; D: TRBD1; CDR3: CASSPIGDRGVLLNYGYTF; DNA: TGTGCCAGCAGTCCGATTGGTGACAGGGGGGTGCTACTTAACTATGGCTACACCTTC
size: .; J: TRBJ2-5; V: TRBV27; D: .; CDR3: CASSFEGETQYF; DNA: TGTGCCAGCAGTTTTGAGGGGGAGACCCAGTACTTC
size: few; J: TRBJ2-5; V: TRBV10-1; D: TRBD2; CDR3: CASSESETSGKQYF; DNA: TGCGCCAGCAGTGAGTCTGAGACTAGCGGAAAGCAGTACTTC
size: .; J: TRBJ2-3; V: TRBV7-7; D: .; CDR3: CASSLGSTTDTQYF; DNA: TGTGCTAGCAGCTTAGGATCGACCACAGATACGCAGTATTTT
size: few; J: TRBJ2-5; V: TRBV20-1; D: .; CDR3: CSASRDNQETQYF; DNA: TGCAGTGCTTCCCGGGACAACCAAGAGACCCAGTACTTC
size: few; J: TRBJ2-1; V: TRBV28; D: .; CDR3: CASRPAGLLNEQFF; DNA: TGTGCCAGCAGACCCGCGGGGCTACTCAATGAGCAGTTCTTC
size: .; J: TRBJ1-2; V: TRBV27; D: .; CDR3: CASSLSPAEANYGYTF; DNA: TGTGCCAGCAGTTTATCCCCCGCGGAGGCCAACTATGGCTACACCTTC
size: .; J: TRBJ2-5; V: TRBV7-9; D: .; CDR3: CASSFDPGYQETQYF; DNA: TGTGCCAGCAGCTTCGACCCGGGGTACCAAGAGACCCAGTACTTC
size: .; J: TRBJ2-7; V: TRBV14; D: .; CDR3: CASSQPGSFMAPGEQYF; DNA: TGTGCCAGCAGCCAGCCGGGCAGTTTTATGGCCCCGGGGGAGCAGTACTTC
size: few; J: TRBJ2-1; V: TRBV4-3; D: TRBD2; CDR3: CASSADLAGGFNEQFF; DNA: TGCGCCAGCAGCGCCGATCTAGCGGGAGGTTTCAATGAGCAGTTCTTC
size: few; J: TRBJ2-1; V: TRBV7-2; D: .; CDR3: CASSLAVRAYNEQFF; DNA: TGTGCCAGCAGCTTAGCTGTCCGCGCATACAATGAGCAGTTCTTC
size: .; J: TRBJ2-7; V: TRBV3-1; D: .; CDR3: CASSQDRHYEQYF; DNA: TGTGCCAGCAGCCAAGATAGGCACTACGAGCAGTACTTC
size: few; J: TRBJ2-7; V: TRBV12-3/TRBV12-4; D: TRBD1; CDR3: CASSPGTGRGEQYF; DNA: TGTGCCAGCAGTCCCGGGACAGGGAGGGGGGAGCAGTACTTC
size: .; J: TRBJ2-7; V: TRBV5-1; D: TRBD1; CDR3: CASREDRVGEQYF; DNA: TGCGCCAGCAGGGAGGACAGGGTGGGTGAGCAGTACTTC
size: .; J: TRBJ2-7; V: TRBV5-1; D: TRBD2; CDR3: CASSLVGTSDLYEQYF; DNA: TGCGCCAGCAGCTTGGTTGGGACTAGCGACCTCTACGAGCAGTACTTC
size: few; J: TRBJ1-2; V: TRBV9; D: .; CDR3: CASSVDGVANYGYTF; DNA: TGTGCCAGCAGCGTAGACGGAGTAGCTAACTATGGCTACACCTTC
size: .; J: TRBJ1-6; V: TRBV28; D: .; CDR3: CASRTGNSPLHF; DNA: TGTGCCAGCAGGACCGGTAATTCACCCCTCCACTTT
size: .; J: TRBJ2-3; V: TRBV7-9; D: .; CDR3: CASRLTARGTDTQYF; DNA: TGTGCCAGCAGACTGACTGCGAGGGGGACAGATACGCAGTATTTT
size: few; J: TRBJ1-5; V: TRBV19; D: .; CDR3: CASNVGWGNQPQHF; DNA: TGTGCCAGTAATGTGGGTTGGGGCAATCAGCCCCAGCATTTT
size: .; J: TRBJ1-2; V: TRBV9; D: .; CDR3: CASSVGRPNYGYTF; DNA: TGTGCCAGCAGCGTGGGACGACCTAACTATGGCTACACCTTC
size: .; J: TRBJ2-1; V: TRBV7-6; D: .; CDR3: CASSIAGQYNEQFF; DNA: TGTGCCAGCAGCATCGCCGGACAATACAATGAGCAGTTCTTC
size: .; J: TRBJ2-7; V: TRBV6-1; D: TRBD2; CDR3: CASSRDYPREQYF; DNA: TGTGCCAGCTCCAGGGACTACCCTCGAGAGCAGTACTTC
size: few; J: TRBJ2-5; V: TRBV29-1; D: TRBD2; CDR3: CSVGYLGLAGGETQYF; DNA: TGCAGCGTTGGTTATCTTGGACTAGCGGGGGGAGAGACCCAGTACTTC
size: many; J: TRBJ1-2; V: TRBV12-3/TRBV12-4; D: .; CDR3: CASSSGTVFSYGYTF; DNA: TGTGCCAGCAGTTCCGGGACCGTCTTTAGCTATGGCTACACCTTC
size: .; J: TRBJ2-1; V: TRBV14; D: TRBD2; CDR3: CASSFLAGVDEQFF; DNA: TGTGCCAGCAGTTTCCTAGCGGGAGTGGATGAGCAGTTCTTC
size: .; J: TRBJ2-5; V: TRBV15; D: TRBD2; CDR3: CATSRDLGGRVGTHYF; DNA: TGTGCCACCAGCAGAGATCTCGGCGGGAGGGTAGGGACCCATTACTTC
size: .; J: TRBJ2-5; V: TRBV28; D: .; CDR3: CASSWDVGGTQYF; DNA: TGTGCCAGCAGTTGGGACGTAGGGGGGACCCAGTACTTC
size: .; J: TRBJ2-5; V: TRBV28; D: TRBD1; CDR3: CASSPHPGGEFAETQYF; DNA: TGTGCCAGCAGTCCGCACCCAGGGGGCGAATTTGCGGAGACCCAGTACTTC
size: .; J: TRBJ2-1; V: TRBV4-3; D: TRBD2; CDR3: CASSQDPSGSPNEQFF; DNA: TGCGCCAGCAGCCAAGACCCTAGCGGGAGCCCGAATGAGCAGTTCTTC
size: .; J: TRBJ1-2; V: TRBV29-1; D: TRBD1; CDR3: CGDRTGVHGYTF; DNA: TGCGGCGATAGAACAGGGGTTCATGGCTACACCTTC
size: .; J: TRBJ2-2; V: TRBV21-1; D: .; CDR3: CASILWGLLSTGELFF; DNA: TGTGCCAGCATTCTGTGGGGGCTCCTCAGCACCGGGGAGCTGTTTTTT
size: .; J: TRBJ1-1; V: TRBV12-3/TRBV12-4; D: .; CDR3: CASRRGGGNTEAFF; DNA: TGTGCCAGCAGACGGGGGGGCGGGAACACTGAAGCTTTCTTT
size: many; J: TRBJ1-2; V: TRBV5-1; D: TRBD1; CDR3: CASSLGGQGLYGYTF; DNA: TGCGCCAGCAGCTTGGGAGGACAGGGTCTGTATGGCTACACCTTC
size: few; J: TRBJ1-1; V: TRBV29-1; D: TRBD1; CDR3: CSAGTGQGNTEAFF; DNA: TGCAGCGCTGGGACAGGGCAGGGGAACACTGAAGCTTTCTTT
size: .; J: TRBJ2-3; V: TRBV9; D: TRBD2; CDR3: CASSILSGDTDTQYF; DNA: TGTGCCAGCAGCATACTTAGCGGGGACACAGATACGCAGTATTTT
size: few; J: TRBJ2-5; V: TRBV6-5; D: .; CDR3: CASSSDTPAKETQYF; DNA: TGTGCCAGCAGTTCGGACACGCCCGCCAAAGAGACCCAGTACTTC
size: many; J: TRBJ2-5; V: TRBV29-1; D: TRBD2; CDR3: CSVVGRLAVGETQYF; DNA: TGCAGCGTAGTTGGGAGACTAGCGGTCGGGGAGACCCAGTACTTC
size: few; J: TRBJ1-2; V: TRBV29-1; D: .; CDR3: CSAGLGGLGYTF; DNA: TGCAGCGCAGGGTTGGGGGGCCTTGGCTACACCTTC